This T cell receptor (beta chain) was captured in a study of shared clonotypes between healthy human individuals. The study, taken as a whole, reports: With few donors, the genetic and exposure-history diversity represented was limited.

Repertoires were generated with immunoSEQ multiplex PCR, while TCRdb's copy carries only in-frame clones and drops some. This table has about half a million clones, 81% appearing once. Trimming left V 6 bases short and J 2 bases short, with 8 bases between. CDR1 and CDR2 from the germline V gene are MDHEN and SYDVKM. The CDR3 extends over 12 amino acids. As for this clone: Its antigen is not identified.

None of the donors, who were healthy HIV-negative adults, had recently had acute infections or vaccinations. This sequence originates from a woman in her thirties or forties in good health. Some clones in this sample may be carry-over from other donors' samples. This chain links TRBV28 with TRBJ2-7; D remains unclear. The sample was PBMCs. The CDR3 nucleotides are TGTGCCAGCAGAACCCCCGCCTACGAGCAGTACTTC. This encodes CASRTPAYEQYF.